This T cell receptor (beta chain) stems from a study of blood T cell repertoires in COVID-19. Whole-study context: Samples representing acute and convalescent COVID-19 were sourced from the United States, Italy and Spain. Sources were T cells, B-cell-depleted T cells, or PBMCs; the material itself was cDNA or gDNA.

The CDR3 sequence is 14 residues long. CDR1 SGHNT and CDR2 YYREEE come from the germline V gene (reference sequence). The trim removed 4 bases at V and 2 bases at J, leaving 1 base unmatched. In the source study's methods: By means of reference gene primer amplification, nucleated cell counts were estimated. Sequenced by immunoSEQ multiplex PCR; TCRdb stores in-frame clones only, minus some. V and J calls plus clone size are reproduced from that table; the DNA served to infer D and trimming. The sample has around 100,000 clones; approximately 88% are singletons. The TCR was taken from a woman between 40 and 50 years old with acute or convalescent COVID-19. The genes are TRBV5-4 and TRBJ2-1; TRBD1 agrees at 9 bases. Sequenced material: peripheral blood. The CDR3 spells CASSGTGTYNEQFF. The CDR3 coding sequence is TGTGCCAGCAGCGGGACAGGGACCTACAATGAGCAGTTCTTC.